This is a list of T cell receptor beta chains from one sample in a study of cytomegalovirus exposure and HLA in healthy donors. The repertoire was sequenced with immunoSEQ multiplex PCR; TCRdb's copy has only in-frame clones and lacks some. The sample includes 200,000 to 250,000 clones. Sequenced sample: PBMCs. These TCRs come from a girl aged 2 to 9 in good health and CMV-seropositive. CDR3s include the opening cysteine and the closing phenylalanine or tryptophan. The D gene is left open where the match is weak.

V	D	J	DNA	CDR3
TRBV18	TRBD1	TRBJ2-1	TGTGCCAGCTCCCCGGATCCAGGGGGAACAAGAAAGCAGTTCTTC	CASSPDPGGTRKQFF
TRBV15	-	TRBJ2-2	TGTGCCACCAGCTCACAACAGGGTTCCGGGGAGCTGTTTTTT	CATSSQQGSGELFF
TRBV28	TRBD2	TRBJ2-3	TGTGCCAGCAGTCCCTACTTGGCGGGAGGATCGACAGATACGCAGTATTTT	CASSPYLAGGSTDTQYF
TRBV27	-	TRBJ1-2	TGTGCCAGCAGGGAAACAGGGATGGCGGACTATGGCTACACCTTC	CASRETGMADYGYTF
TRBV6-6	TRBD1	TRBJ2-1	TGTGCCAGCAGTCCCGCGGGACAGGAACGGGATGAGCAGTTCTTC	CASSPAGQERDEQFF
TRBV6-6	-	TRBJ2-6	TGTGCCAGCAGTTACGGAGACGCTGGGGCCAACGTCCTGACTTTC	CASSYGDAGANVLTF
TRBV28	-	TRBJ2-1	TGTGCCAGCAGTTTAGGGACACTATACAATGAGCAGTTCTTC	CASSLGTLYNEQFF
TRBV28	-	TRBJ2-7	TGTGCCAGCAGTTCCGGGGTCGAGATTAGGGCATACGAGCAGTACTTC	CASSSGVEIRAYEQYF
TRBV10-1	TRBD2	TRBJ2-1	TGCGCCAGCAGTACCGGGACTAGCGGGAAGGGCTCCTACAATGAGCAGTTCTTC	CASSTGTSGKGSYNEQFF
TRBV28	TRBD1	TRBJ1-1	TGTGCCAGCCTTGATGGACAGGGGGCGAACACTGAAGCTTTCTTT	CASLDGQGANTEAFF
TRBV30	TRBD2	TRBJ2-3	TGTGCCTGGAGCCAGCGGGAGGGATGGGATACGCAGTATTTT	CAWSQREGWDTQYF
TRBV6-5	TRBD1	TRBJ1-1	TGTGCCAGCAGTTACTCAGGGGGCGACACTGAAGCTTTCTTT	CASSYSGGDTEAFF
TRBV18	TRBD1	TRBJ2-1	TGTGCCACGACACTCTTGGAGACAGGGCCAAACAATGAGCAGTTCTTC	CATTLLETGPNNEQFF
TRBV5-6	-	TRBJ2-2	TGTGCCAGCAGCTTGGCCGTGGGAGGGCTGTTTTTT	CASSLAVGGLFF
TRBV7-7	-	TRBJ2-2	TGTGCTAGCAGCACCTCGGCTAGCGTACCCACCGGGGAGCTGTTTTTT	CASSTSASVPTGELFF
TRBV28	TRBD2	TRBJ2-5	TGTGCCAGCAGACCCAGTGGGAGGGGCCAAGAGACCCAGTACTTC	CASRPSGRGQETQYF
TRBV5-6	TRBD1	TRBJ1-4	TGTGCCAGCAGCTTGCAAGTGACAGGGGGGAATGAAAAACTGTTTTTT	CASSLQVTGGNEKLFF
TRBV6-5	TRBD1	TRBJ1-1	TGTGCCAGCAGTTACGGTAACGTGGGGACAGCAGAAGCTTTCTTT	CASSYGNVGTAEAFF
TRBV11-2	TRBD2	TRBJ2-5	TGTGCCAGCAGAAAGAGGGGACTAGCGGGAGTTGAAGAGACCCAGTACTTC	CASRKRGLAGVEETQYF
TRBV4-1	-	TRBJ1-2	TGCGCCAGCAGCCCTGTCGGGGAGGAAATTAACTATGGCTACACCTTC	CASSPVGEEINYGYTF
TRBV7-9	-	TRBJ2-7	TGTGCCAGCAGCTCAAGAGGGGGACACTACGAGCAGTACTTC	CASSSRGGHYEQYF
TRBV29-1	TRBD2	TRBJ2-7	TGCAGCGTTGCGGGGACTAGCAGATTCTCGGAGCAGTACTTC	CSVAGTSRFSEQYF
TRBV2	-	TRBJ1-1	TGTGCCAGCAGTGAAGCGGAGGGTACGGTGGGATCGGCTTTCTTT	CASSEAEGTVGSAFF
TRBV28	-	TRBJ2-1	TGTGCCAGCAGTTCGCAACTAACTTTGACTTACTCCTACAATGAGCAGTTCTTC	CASSSQLTLTYSYNEQFF
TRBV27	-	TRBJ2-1	TGTGCCAGCAGCCCCAGCGGACCCTACAATGAGCAGTTCTTC	CASSPSGPYNEQFF
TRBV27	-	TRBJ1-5	TGTGCCAGCAGTTTATGGGGGCCTGGTGAGGCCCAGCATTTT	CASSLWGPGEAQHF
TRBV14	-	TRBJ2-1	TGTGCCAGCAGCAAGGGACGGGAGCGGATAGACAATGAGCAGTTCTTC	CASSKGRERIDNEQFF
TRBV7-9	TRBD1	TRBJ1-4	TGTGCCAGCAGCTCAGGGGGAACTAATGAAAAACTGTTTTTT	CASSSGGTNEKLFF
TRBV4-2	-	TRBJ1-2	TGTGCCAGCAGCCAAGACCCCACAGGCGGCTACACCTTC	CASSQDPTGGYTF
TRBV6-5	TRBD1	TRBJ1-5	TGTGCCAGCAGCCAGGCCCAGGGGGGCAATCAGCCCCAGCATTTT	CASSQAQGGNQPQHF
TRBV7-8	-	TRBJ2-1	TGTGCCAGCAGCCGCATTGGTGGAGGGGCCTACAATGAGCAGTTCTTC	CASSRIGGGAYNEQFF
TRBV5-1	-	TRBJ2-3	TGCGCCAGCAGCTTGGGTCTTCTTAGCGGCCCTAGCACAGATACGCAGTATTTT	CASSLGLLSGPSTDTQYF
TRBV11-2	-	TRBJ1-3	TGTGCCAGCAGGGGGGGGAACTTCGCTGGAAACACCATATATTTT	CASRGGNFAGNTIYF
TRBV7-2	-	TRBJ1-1	TGTGCCAGCAGCTCCCTTTGGAACACTGAAGCTTTCTTT	CASSSLWNTEAFF
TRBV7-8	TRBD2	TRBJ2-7	TGTGCCAGCAGCAGAAGAGCGGGAGGCGGGGGGGAGCAGTACTTC	CASSRRAGGGGEQYF
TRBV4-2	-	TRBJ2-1	TGTGCCAGCAAATGGCGCCTCGTCCAAGGGAGGAATGAGCAGTTCTTC	CASKWRLVQGRNEQFF
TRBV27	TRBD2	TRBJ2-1	TGTGCCAGCAGTTTAGGAGCGGGAGGACACTCGGAGCAGTTCTTC	CASSLGAGGHSEQFF
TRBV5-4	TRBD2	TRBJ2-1	TGTGCCAGCAGCTCACTAGCGGGAGTACGTATCTACAATGAGCAGTTCTTC	CASSSLAGVRIYNEQFF
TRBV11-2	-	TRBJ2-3	TGTGCCAGCAGCGATTTCGTTAGGGAGGCAGATACGCAGTATTTT	CASSDFVREADTQYF
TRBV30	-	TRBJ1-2	TGTGCCTGGAGTGTAGGGACTCTCAGACTCCACTATGGCTACACCTTC	CAWSVGTLRLHYGYTF
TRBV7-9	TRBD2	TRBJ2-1	TGTGCCAGCAGCTTACTAGCGGGAGTAAACAATGAGCAGTTCTTC	CASSLLAGVNNEQFF